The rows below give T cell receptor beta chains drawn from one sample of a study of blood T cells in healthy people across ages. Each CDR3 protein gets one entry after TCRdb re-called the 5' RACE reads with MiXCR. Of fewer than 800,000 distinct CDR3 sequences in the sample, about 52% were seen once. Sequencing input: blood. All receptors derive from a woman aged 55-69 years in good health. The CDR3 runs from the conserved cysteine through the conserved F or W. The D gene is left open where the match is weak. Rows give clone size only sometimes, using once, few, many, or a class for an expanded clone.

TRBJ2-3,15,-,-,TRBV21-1,CASSKAQGDADTQYF,TGTGCCAGCAGCAAAGCTCAAGGGGACGCAGATACGCAGTATTTT
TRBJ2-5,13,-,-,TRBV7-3,CASSASSKKTQYF,TGTGCCAGCAGCGCCAGTTCGAAGAAGACCCAGTACTTC
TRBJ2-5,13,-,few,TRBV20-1,CSARSLASETQYF,TGCAGTGCTAGGTCACTCGCGTCCGAGACCCAGTACTTC
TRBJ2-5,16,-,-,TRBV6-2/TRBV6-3,CASSSRQTPAQETQYF,TGTGCCAGCAGTTCCAGACAGACACCGGCACAAGAGACCCAGTACTTC
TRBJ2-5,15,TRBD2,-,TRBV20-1,CSALFGGAFQETQYF,TGCAGTGCCCTTTTCGGGGGGGCGTTCCAAGAGACCCAGTACTTC
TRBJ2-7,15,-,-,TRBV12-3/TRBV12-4,CASSLVLTSSYEQYF,TGTGCCAGCAGTTTAGTCCTAACCTCCTCTTACGAGCAGTACTTC
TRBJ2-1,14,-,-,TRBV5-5,CASSSPALRNEQFF,TGTGCCAGCAGCTCCCCGGCTCTCCGAAATGAGCAGTTCTTC
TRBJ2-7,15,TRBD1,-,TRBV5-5,CASSQGTGTIYEQYF,TGTGCCAGCAGCCAAGGGACAGGGACTATTTACGAGCAGTACTTC
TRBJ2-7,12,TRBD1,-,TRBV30,CAWSVGDRAAYF,TGTGCCTGGAGTGTAGGGGACAGAGCGGCGTACTTC
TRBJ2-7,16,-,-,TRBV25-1,CASSDGPGQNPYEQYF,TGTGCCAGCAGTGACGGCCCCGGGCAGAACCCCTACGAGCAGTACTTC
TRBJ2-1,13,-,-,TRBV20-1,CSARGTGHNEQFF,TGCAGTGCTAGGGGAACGGGCCACAATGAGCAGTTCTTC
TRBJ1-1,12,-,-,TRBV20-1,CSTKRGNTEAFF,TGCAGTACCAAGAGGGGGAACACTGAAGCTTTCTTT
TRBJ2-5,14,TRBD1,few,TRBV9,CASSVAGGKETQYF,TGTGCCAGCAGCGTGGCAGGGGGAAAAGAGACCCAGTACTTC
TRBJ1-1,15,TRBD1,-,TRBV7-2,CASSLAGQKNTEAFF,TGTGCCAGCAGCTTAGCGGGACAGAAGAACACTGAAGCTTTCTTT
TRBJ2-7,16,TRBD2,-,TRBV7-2,CASGSTRFSGGYEQYF,TGTGCCAGCGGCTCGACACGCTTTAGCGGGGGATACGAGCAGTACTTC
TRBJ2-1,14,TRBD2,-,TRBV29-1,CSVARESSYNEQFF,TGCAGCGTTGCGCGGGAGAGCTCCTACAATGAGCAGTTCTTC
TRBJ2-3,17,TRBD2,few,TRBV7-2,CASSLVASGFSTDTQYF,TGTGCCAGCAGCTTAGTGGCTAGCGGGTTTAGCACAGATACGCAGTATTTT
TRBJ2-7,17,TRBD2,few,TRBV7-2,CASSLLLGASGSSEQYF,TGTGCCAGCAGCTTGTTGTTAGGGGCTAGCGGGAGTAGCGAGCAGTACTTC
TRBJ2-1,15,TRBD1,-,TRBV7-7,CASSARDRADNEQFF,TGTGCCAGCAGTGCTCGCGACAGGGCCGACAATGAGCAGTTCTTC
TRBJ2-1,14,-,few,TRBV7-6,CASSPLRGPNEQFF,TGTGCCAGCAGCCCCCTACGAGGTCCCAATGAGCAGTTCTTC
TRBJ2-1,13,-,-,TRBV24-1,CATSGDSYNEQFF,TGTGCCACCAGTGGTGACTCCTACAATGAGCAGTTCTTC
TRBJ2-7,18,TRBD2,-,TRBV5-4,CASSLGGLAGGPRGEQYF,TGTGCCAGCAGCTTGGGGGGACTAGCGGGAGGACCTCGGGGCGAGCAGTACTTC
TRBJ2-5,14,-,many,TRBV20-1,CSAELGLKQETQYF,TGCAGTGCTGAACTCGGACTGAAGCAAGAGACCCAGTACTTC
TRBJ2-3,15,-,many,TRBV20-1,CSARDRGPSTDTQYF,TGCAGTGCTAGAGATCGGGGTCCTAGCACAGATACGCAGTATTTT
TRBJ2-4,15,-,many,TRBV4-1,CASSQDGDNSNIQYF,TGCGCCAGCAGCCAAGACGGGGACAACTCAAACATTCAGTACTTC
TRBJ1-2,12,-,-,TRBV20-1,CSALTDNYGYTF,TGCAGTGCTCTTACAGATAACTATGGCTACACCTTC
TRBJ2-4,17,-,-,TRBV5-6,CASSFRSQILAKNIQYF,TGTGCCAGCAGCTTTCGATCCCAGATACTAGCCAAAAACATTCAGTACTTC
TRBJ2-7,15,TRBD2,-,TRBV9,CASSVDRAGKYEQYF,TGTGCCAGCAGCGTAGACCGAGCGGGGAAGTACGAGCAGTACTTC
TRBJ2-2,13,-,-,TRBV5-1,CASSLENPGELFF,TGCGCCAGCAGCTTGGAAAACCCCGGGGAGCTGTTTTTT
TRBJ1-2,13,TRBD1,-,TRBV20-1,CSARDGTGLGYTF,TGCAGTGCTAGAGACGGGACAGGGCTGGGCTACACCTTC
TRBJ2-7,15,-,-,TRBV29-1,CSVEGGSGGSYEQYF,TGCAGCGTTGAAGGGGGCAGCGGAGGGTCCTACGAGCAGTACTTC
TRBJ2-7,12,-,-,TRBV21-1,CASSRLVYEQYF,TGTGCCAGCAGTCGACTTGTCTACGAGCAGTACTTC
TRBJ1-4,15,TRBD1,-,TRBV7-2,CASSPRGGRNKKLFF,TGTGCCAGCAGCCCCAGGGGGGGCCGTAACAAAAAACTGTTTTTT
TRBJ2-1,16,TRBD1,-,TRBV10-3,CAIRSVPGQGAHEQFF,TGTGCCATCAGAAGCGTACCGGGACAGGGGGCCCATGAGCAGTTCTTC
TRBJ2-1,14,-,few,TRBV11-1,CASSLRWGRDEQFF,TGTGCCAGCAGCCTCCGATGGGGCCGGGATGAGCAGTTCTTC
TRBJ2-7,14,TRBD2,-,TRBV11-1,CASNPGTTFGEQYF,TGTGCCAGCAACCCCGGGACTACGTTTGGCGAGCAGTACTTC
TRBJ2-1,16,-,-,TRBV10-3,CAISERGGMINNEQFF,TGTGCCATCAGTGAGCGCGGCGGAATGATAAACAATGAGCAGTTCTTC
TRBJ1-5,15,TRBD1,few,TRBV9,CASGQDPRSNQPQHF,TGTGCCAGCGGACAGGACCCGAGGAGCAATCAGCCCCAGCATTTT
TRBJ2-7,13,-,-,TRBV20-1,CSARSGPSYEQYF,TGCAGTGCTCGATCCGGACCCTCCTACGAGCAGTACTTC
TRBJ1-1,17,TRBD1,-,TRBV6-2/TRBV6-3,CASSEQGDVPLGTEAFF,TGTGCCAGCAGCGAACAGGGGGATGTCCCCCTGGGCACTGAAGCTTTCTTT